These T cell receptor beta chains were read from a single sample in a study of cytomegalovirus exposure and HLA in healthy donors. Data came from immunoSEQ multiplex PCR; TCRdb stores just in-frame clones and leaves some out. The sample holds 300,000 to 350,000 clones, approximately 88% seen once. The sequenced sample was PBMCs. Receptors originate from a man in his thirties or forties in good health and CMV-seronegative. Each CDR3 is given with its conserved first and last residue. D genes are given only for firm matches. Not every row has a clone size; where given, it reads once, few, many or a size class.

.,TRBV2,TRBJ1-2,.,CASSPTRGVVYGYTF,TGTGCCAGCAGCCCGACACGGGGTGTTGTCTATGGCTACACCTTC
.,TRBV23-1,TRBJ2-2,.,CASSQDGTGELFF,TGCGCCAGCAGTCAAGACGGGACCGGGGAGCTGTTTTTT
.,TRBV7-2,TRBJ2-3,.,CASSLGSAAYF,TGTGCCAGCAGCCTCGGCTCAGCGGCGTATTTT
TRBD1,TRBV4-3,TRBJ1-5,.,CASSQDEPGGLSYGNQPQHF,TGCGCCAGCAGCCAAGATGAGCCAGGGGGCTTATCGTACGGTAATCAGCCCCAGCATTTT
TRBD2,TRBV19,TRBJ2-1,.,CASSPATSDNEQFF,TGTGCCAGTAGTCCAGCGACTAGCGACAATGAGCAGTTCTTC
TRBD1,TRBV7-9,TRBJ1-1,.,CASSPSNRDRGAFF,TGTGCCAGCAGCCCTTCGAACCGTGACAGGGGGGCTTTCTTT
TRBD1,TRBV30,TRBJ2-3,.,CAGGQGTDTQYF,TGCGCCGGGGGACAGGGGACCGATACGCAGTATTTT
TRBD1,TRBV10-3,TRBJ1-2,.,CAIRESGQGLGYTF,TGTGCCATCAGAGAGAGTGGACAGGGTCTCGGCTACACCTTC
TRBD2,TRBV10-3,TRBJ2-1,.,CAIKGLAGGNEQFF,TGTGCCATCAAGGGACTAGCGGGGGGGAATGAGCAGTTCTTC
.,TRBV7-8,TRBJ2-3,.,CASSLSGSSTDTQYF,TGTGCCAGCAGCTTGAGCGGTTCTAGCACAGATACGCAGTATTTT
.,TRBV4-1,TRBJ1-6,.,CASSQSPQGNYNSPLHF,TGCGCCAGCAGCCAAAGCCCTCAGGGAAACTATAATTCACCCCTCCACTTT
.,TRBV18,TRBJ1-2,.,CASSPDRTPNYGYTF,TGTGCCAGCTCACCCGACAGGACCCCTAACTATGGCTACACCTTC
TRBD1,TRBV6-5,TRBJ2-7,.,CASSYSKGGPYEQYF,TGTGCCAGCAGTTACTCGAAAGGGGGCCCCTACGAGCAGTACTTC
.,TRBV18,TRBJ1-1,.,CASSPGSVTEAFF,TGTGCCAGCTCACCCGGGTCGGTGACTGAAGCTTTCTTT
TRBD1,TRBV11-2,TRBJ1-2,once,CASSPIRTLTGERGYGYTF,TGTGCCAGCAGCCCTATTCGGACCCTAACAGGGGAACGGGGGTATGGCTACACCTTC
.,TRBV5-6,TRBJ2-7,few,CASSLGQGDEQYF,TGTGCCAGCAGCTTGGGGCAGGGTGACGAGCAGTACTTC
.,TRBV10-3,TRBJ1-4,.,CAIRSDSTNEKLFF,TGTGCCATCAGGTCCGACTCGACTAATGAAAAACTGTTTTTT
TRBD1,TRBV27,TRBJ1-6,.,CASSPGQGWSPLHF,TGTGCCAGCAGTCCAGGACAGGGGTGGTCACCCCTCCACTTT
.,TRBV19,TRBJ1-2,.,CASSMATASANYGYTF,TGTGCCAGTAGTATGGCGACAGCGAGCGCTAACTATGGCTACACCTTC
.,TRBV7-9,TRBJ1-4,.,CASSFKPGQPNEKLFF,TGTGCCAGCAGCTTTAAGCCGGGACAACCTAATGAAAAACTGTTTTTT
.,TRBV5-1,TRBJ2-2,.,CASSARTDNTGELFF,TGCGCCAGCAGCGCGAGGACAGACAATACCGGGGAGCTGTTTTTT
TRBD2,TRBV7-9,TRBJ2-1,.,CASSPGTSNEQFF,TGTGCCAGCAGCCCTGGGACTAGCAATGAGCAGTTCTTC
.,TRBV29-1,TRBJ2-7,.,CSVEDGAEQYF,TGCAGCGTTGAAGATGGGGCCGAGCAGTACTTC
TRBD1,TRBV15,TRBJ1-4,.,CATSRGQGPTTNEKLFF,TGTGCCACCAGCAGAGGACAGGGCCCTACAACTAATGAAAAACTGTTTTTT
.,TRBV6-6,TRBJ1-1,.,CASSPGQATEAFF,TGTGCCAGCAGCCCCGGACAAGCCACTGAAGCTTTCTTT
.,TRBV6-1,TRBJ2-2,once,CASSEHRVASGELFF,TGTGCCAGCAGTGAACACAGGGTGGCGTCCGGGGAGCTGTTTTTT
.,TRBV13,TRBJ2-7,.,CASSLRGTLLPYEQYF,TGTGCCAGCAGCTTAAGGGGGACGCTCCTGCCCTACGAGCAGTACTTC
TRBD1,TRBV30,TRBJ1-2,.,CAWSWTGTAYGYTF,TGTGCCTGGAGCTGGACAGGGACCGCCTATGGCTACACCTTC
.,TRBV7-9,TRBJ1-1,.,CASSAKTSPAAFF,TGTGCCAGCAGCGCGAAGACATCTCCCGCGGCTTTCTTT
.,TRBV25-1,TRBJ1-5,.,CASSESDRSNQPQHF,TGTGCCAGCAGTGAATCCGACAGGAGCAATCAGCCCCAGCATTTT
TRBD1,TRBV5-1,TRBJ1-6,.,CASSFGQGDSPLHF,TGCGCCAGCAGCTTCGGACAGGGGGACTCACCCCTCCACTTT
TRBD1,TRBV19,TRBJ1-3,.,CASGQESGNTIYF,TGTGCCAGTGGACAGGAGTCTGGAAACACCATATATTTT
.,TRBV19,TRBJ1-1,.,CASSTTGRGWTFF,TGTGCCAGTAGTACAACAGGGCGGGGGTGGACTTTCTTT
TRBD1,TRBV19,TRBJ1-4,once,CASGAPGGGNEKLFF,TGTGCCAGCGGGGCCCCAGGGGGTGGTAATGAAAAACTGTTTTTT
.,TRBV7-2,TRBJ1-3,.,CASSLHSGTGNTIYF,TGTGCCAGCAGCTTACACTCAGGGACTGGAAACACCATATATTTT
.,TRBV7-9,TRBJ1-2,.,CASSFGRQDYTF,TGTGCCAGCAGCTTTGGTCGACAGGACTACACCTTC
.,TRBV29-1,TRBJ1-1,.,CSVEGQVAEAFF,TGCAGCGTTGAAGGGCAGGTAGCTGAAGCTTTCTTT
TRBD1,TRBV9,TRBJ1-1,.,CASSVGDRASNTEAFF,TGTGCCAGCAGCGTAGGGGACAGGGCATCCAACACTGAAGCTTTCTTT
.,TRBV6-1,TRBJ2-3,.,CASSENGAGQGTDTQYF,TGTGCCAGCAGTGAAAATGGAGCGGGACAAGGCACAGATACGCAGTATTTT
TRBD1,TRBV6-1,TRBJ1-1,.,CASSAGQENTEAFF,TGTGCCAGCAGTGCCGGACAGGAGAACACTGAAGCTTTCTTT
TRBD1,TRBV4-1,TRBJ1-4,.,CASSFATSGTGKEKLFF,TGCGCCAGCAGCTTTGCAACTTCCGGGACAGGGAAGGAAAAACTGTTTTTT
.,TRBV30,TRBJ1-2,.,CAWSPVNYGYTF,TGTGCCTGGAGTCCCGTAAACTATGGCTACACCTTC
TRBD2,TRBV7-9,TRBJ2-7,.,CASSLGLAGYEQYF,TGTGCCAGCAGCTTAGGACTAGCGGGCTACGAGCAGTACTTC
TRBD1,TRBV29-1,TRBJ1-2,few,CSVSPGQRYGYTF,TGCAGCGTATCGCCGGGACAGCGTTATGGCTACACCTTC
TRBD1,TRBV5-1,TRBJ2-7,.,CASSSQGASYEQYF,TGCGCCAGCAGCTCACAGGGGGCATCCTACGAGCAGTACTTC
.,TRBV19,TRBJ2-1,.,CASSEVKGSSYNEQFF,TGTGCCAGTAGTGAAGTCAAGGGGTCCTCCTACAATGAGCAGTTCTTC
TRBD2,TRBV6-1,TRBJ2-1,.,CASGLAGFNEQFF,TGTGCCAGCGGGCTAGCGGGTTTCAATGAGCAGTTCTTC
.,TRBV7-2,TRBJ1-1,few,CASSLGGDTEAFF,TGTGCCAGCAGCTTAGGGGGAGACACTGAAGCTTTCTTT
.,TRBV7-2,TRBJ2-6,.,CASRISGTLNSGANVLTF,TGTGCCAGCAGAATCTCCGGGACACTAAACTCTGGGGCCAACGTCCTGACTTTC
TRBD1,TRBV14,TRBJ1-2,.,CASSQTGTGWLDYGYTF,TGTGCCAGCAGCCAGACCGGGACAGGTTGGTTGGACTATGGCTACACCTTC
.,TRBV12-5,TRBJ1-3,.,CASDPIGGEKTIYF,TGTGCTAGTGACCCTATTGGAGGGGAGAAAACCATATATTTT
TRBD2,TRBV6-1,TRBJ2-2,once,CASSEAPRLAGGQAGELFF,TGTGCCAGCAGTGAAGCGCCCCGGCTAGCGGGGGGGCAAGCCGGGGAGCTGTTTTTT